The T cell receptor (beta chain) described here comes from a study of cytomegalovirus exposure and HLA in healthy donors. Findings and caveats of the study: Immune exposure information comprised only CMV serostatus. Later on, an analysis found that several of the most significant clusters appeared to be linked to common viral pathogens, which included parvovirus B19. In an earlier analysis, about 87% or about 30%: the productive usage of most TCR beta V segments. Analyses of presence/absence relied on an assumption of roughly uniform sequencing depth across donors.

Trimming cost V 3 bases and J 2 bases, with 7 bases left between them. In germline, CDR1 is MNHEY, CDR2 SMNVEV (reference sequence). The CDR3 covers 13 residues. The PCR had 60 Vbeta and 13 Jbeta primers. Here immunoSEQ multiplex PCR was the method, and the copy in TCRdb shows in-frame clones only, minus some. The sample has about 130,000 clones; roughly 77% are singletons. Details on this clone: Its cognate antigen is unknown.

The sequence derives from a woman between 40 and 55 years old in good health and CMV-seropositive. V usage is TRBV27 and J usage is TRBJ1-2; D call uncertain. The sequenced material came from PBMCs. The chain's CDR3 is CASSLGRNYGYTF. The CDR3, as DNA: TGTGCCAGCAGTTTGGGCAGGAACTATGGCTACACCTTC.